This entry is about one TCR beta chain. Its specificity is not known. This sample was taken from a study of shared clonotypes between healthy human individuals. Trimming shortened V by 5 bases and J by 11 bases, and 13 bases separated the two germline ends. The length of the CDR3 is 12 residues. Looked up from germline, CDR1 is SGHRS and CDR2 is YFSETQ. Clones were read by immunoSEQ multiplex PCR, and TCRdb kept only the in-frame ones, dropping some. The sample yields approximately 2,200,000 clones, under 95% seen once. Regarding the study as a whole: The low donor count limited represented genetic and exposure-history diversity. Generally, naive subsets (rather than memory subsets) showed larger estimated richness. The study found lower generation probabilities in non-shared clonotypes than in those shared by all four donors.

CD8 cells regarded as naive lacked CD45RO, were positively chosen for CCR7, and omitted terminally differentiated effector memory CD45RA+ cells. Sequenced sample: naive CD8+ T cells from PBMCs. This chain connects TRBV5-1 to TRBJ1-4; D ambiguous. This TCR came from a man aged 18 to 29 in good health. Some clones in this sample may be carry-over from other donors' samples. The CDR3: CASRMGEAKLFF. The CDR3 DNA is TGCGCCAGCAGGATGGGTGAAGCGAAACTGTTTTTT.